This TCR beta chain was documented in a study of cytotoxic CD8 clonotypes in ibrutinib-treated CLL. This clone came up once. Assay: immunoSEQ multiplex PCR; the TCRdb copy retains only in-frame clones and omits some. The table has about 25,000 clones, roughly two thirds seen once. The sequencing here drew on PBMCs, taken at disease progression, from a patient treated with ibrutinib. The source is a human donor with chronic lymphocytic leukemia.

The CDR3 here is CASSFQGADYTEAFF. CDR3 coding DNA: TGTGCCAGCAGCTTTCAGGGGGCGGATTACACTGAAGCTTTCTTT. J is TRBJ1-1 and V is TRBV7-9, with 8 bases fitting TRBD1. This CDR3 is built from 15 residues. V gave up 3 bases and J gave up 3 bases; unmatched junction bases: 6. Germline-derived CDR1 and CDR2 are SEHNR and FQNEAQ (reference sequence).